This TCR beta chain comes out of a study of blood T cell repertoires in COVID-19. Background on the study: Collection of acute and convalescent COVID-19 samples took place in the United States, Italy and Spain. Nucleic acid was either cDNA or gDNA, and it came from T cells, B-cell-depleted T cells, or PBMCs.

Trimming took 2 bases from V and 5 from J, leaving 8 bases between them. The CDR3 contains 13 residues. The germline gives CDR1 SGHAT, CDR2 FQNNGV. In the study's own analysis: It was from reference gene primer amplification that nucleated cell counts were estimated. Clones were sequenced by immunoSEQ multiplex PCR, and TCRdb holds only the in-frame ones, with some missing. V and J calls plus clone size are reproduced from that table; the DNA served to infer D and trimming. The sample has fewer than 500,000 clones; roughly 90% are singletons. Adults between about 18 and 95 years of age took part from 20 to 25 US areas.

Material for sequencing was PBMCs or T cells enriched from blood (not recorded which). This receptor was taken from a woman in her twenties or thirties with acute COVID-19. This sequence joins TRBV11-2 and TRBJ2-3; D gene unclear. The CDR3 spells CASSLNSGDTQYF. The DNA of the CDR3 is TGTGCCAGCAGCTTAAATTCGGGAGATACGCAGTATTTT.